These 16 T cell receptor beta chains share one sample of origin, sequenced in a study of CD8+ T cells in alopecia areata. Indicated treatment: oral pan-JAK inhibitor, 5-10 mg twice daily. Reverse transcription of extracted RNA yielded cDNA, which provided the sequencing template. The data were produced by immunoSEQ multiplex PCR, yet TCRdb's version contains in-frame clones alone and is incomplete. The data show 170,000 or so clones, around 71% seen once. The source was CD4+ T cells sorted from blood, collected at week 4, from a patient treated with tofacitinib. The receptors originated from a human donor with alopecia areata.

The chain carries TRBV30 and TRBJ1-2; D unclear. From germline, CDR1 is GTSNPN and CDR2 SVGIG (reference sequence). This CDR3 is built from 13 residues. Between the trimmed V and J ends, which lost 4 bases and 8 bases, there was a span of 17 bases. CDR3 sequence reads: CAWTPGRARGYTF. The CDR3 coding sequence is TGTGCCTGGACCCCGGGGAGGGCTAGAGGCTACACCTTC.

The chain uses TRBV30 and TRBJ1-1, with 8 bases identical to TRBD1. There are 13 residues in the CDR3. V dropped 8 bases and J dropped 2; count of bases not matched to a gene: 7. CDR1 GTSNPN and CDR2 SVGIG come from the germline V gene (reference sequence). CDR3 DNA sequence: TGTGCCGGAAGGACAGGGAGAAACACTGAAGCTTTCTTT. It codes for CAGRTGRNTEAFF.

This chain connects TRBV29-1 to TRBJ2-5; 9 bases are a match to TRBD2. The CDR3 extends over 12 amino acids. Germline CDR1 reads SQVTM; CDR2 reads ANQGSEA. The V gene end was trimmed by 7 bases and the J gene end by 3 bases; junction bases not matched to a gene: 3. CDR3 in DNA: TGCAGCGCTCGACTAGCGGAAGAGACCCAGTACTTC. It translates to CSARLAEETQYF.

This clone was seen more than once but under ten times. This chain joins TRBV4-1 and TRBJ1-5; D is unclear. The CDR3 is 14 amino acids. Trimming stripped 0 bases from V and 9 bases from J, with 12 bases between. Germline V lookup: CDR1 MGHRA, CDR2 YSYEKL. The CDR3 DNA reads TGCGCCAGCAGCCAAGACCTACGGGAGAGGCCCCAGCATTTT. As protein: CASSQDLRERPQHF.

This clone has a handful of counts. The chain carries TRBV29-1 and TRBJ1-4, with D possibly TRBD1 on 6 matching bases. The V end lost 6 bases, the J end lost 8 bases, and 13 bases lay between the germline ends. Germline assignment: CDR1 SQVTM and CDR2 ANQGSEA. This CDR3 contains 12 residues. The CDR3, as DNA: TGCAGCGTAAGGGGGTTAGGCGAAAAACTGTTTTTT. Protein: CSVRGLGEKLFF. Combining the CDR3 with reference TRBV29-1 and TRBJ1-4 gives the whole variable domain SAVISQKPSRDICQRGTSLTIQCQVDSQVTMMFWYRQQPGQSLTLIATANQGSEATYESGFVIDKFPISRPNLTFSTLTVSNMSPEDSSIYLCSVRGLGEKLFFGSGTQLSVL.

The chain combines TRBV5-1 with TRBJ2-7; D ambiguous. The V gene's germline CDR1 is SGHRS and CDR2 YFSETQ. Trimming shortened V by 2 bases and J by 3 bases, and 12 bases separated the two germline ends. The CDR3 covers 14 residues. The DNA for the CDR3 is TGCGCCAGCAGCTTAGAGCAGAGTTACTACGAGCAGTACTTC. Protein: CASSLEQSYYEQYF.

The V and J genes are TRBV5-1 and TRBJ1-1, with a tentative D call TRBD1 (5 bases). CDR1 and CDR2 (germline): SGHRS, YFSETQ. The CDR3 extends over 12 amino acids. The ends were cut back, 7 bases at V and 6 bases at J, with 13 bases in the middle. Here the CDR3 reads CASRGEGPEAFF. The CDR3 DNA is TGCGCCAGCCGGGGGGAAGGCCCTGAAGCTTTCTTT.

V usage is TRBV6-5 and J usage is TRBJ1-6; TRBD1 matches 9 bases. Per the germline V gene, CDR1 is MNHEY and CDR2 is SVGAGI. The CDR3 extends over 15 amino acids. Germline trimming cut 6 bases from V and 7 bases from J; bases unmatched to any gene: 7. This CDR3 is CASRPPGTGNSPLHF. The CDR3 region has the DNA TGTGCCAGCAGACCACCCGGGACAGGGAATTCACCCCTCCACTTT.

The J gene is TRBJ2-7, the V gene TRBV5-6; perhaps TRBD1 as D (6 bases). Germline values: CDR1 SGHDT, CDR2 YYEEEE. The V gene lost 2 bases and the J gene lost 2 bases, with 11 bases spanning the gap. This CDR3 has 14 amino acids. Written as DNA, the CDR3 is TGTGCCAGCAGCTTCCGACAGGCCACCTACGAGCAGTACTTC. As protein: CASSFRQATYEQYF.

The chain uses TRBV5-6 and TRBJ2-5; 7 bases are shared with TRBD2. V lost 2 bases to trimming and J lost 5 bases; unmatched junction nucleotides: 12. The germline CDR1 and CDR2 sequences are SGHDT and YYEEEE. CDR3 length: 16 residues. CDR3 nucleotide sequence: TGTGCCAGCAGCTTTAATGTCGGGGGGAGATGGGAGACCCAGTACTTC. It codes for CASSFNVGGRWETQYF. Supplemented by reference TRBV5-6 and TRBJ2-5, the full variable domain reads DAGVTQSPTHLIKTRGQQVTLRCSPKSGHDTVSWYQQALGQGPQFIFQYYEEEERQRGNFPDRFSGHQFPNYSSELNVNALLLGDSALYLCASSFNVGGRWETQYFGPGTRLLVL.

This clone was counted a few times. The rearrangement joins TRBV29-1 to TRBJ2-2; D call uncertain. CDR1 is SQVTM and CDR2 is ANQGSEA in the germline V gene. V was cut by 6 bases and J by 3 bases, with 8 bases left in between. The CDR3 totals 12 residues. CDR3: CSVQSHTGELFF. The CDR3 DNA is TGCAGCGTACAGTCCCACACCGGGGAGCTGTTTTTT.

This clone has more than one count but fewer than ten. CDR3 nucleotide sequence: TGTGCCTGGAGTGTCGGGGGCGACTATGGCTACACCTTC. Its protein product is CAWSVGGDYGYTF. The chain carries TRBV30 and TRBJ1-2, with D possibly TRBD1 on 6 matching bases. The CDR3 spans 13 residues. Germline CDR1 and CDR2: GTSNPN and SVGIG (reference sequence). V lost 0 bases and J 3 bases, leaving 8 bases between the germline ends.

J is TRBJ2-3 and V is TRBV9; possibly TRBD1 or TRBD2 for D (5 bases each). V was pared by 7 bases and J by 0 bases, with 18 bases between. The CDR3 sequence is 16 residues long. Germline loops: CDR1 SGDLS, CDR2 YYNGEE. The CDR3, as DNA: TGTGCCAGCGCAACGAGGGGCCTACTGAGCACAGATACGCAGTATTTT. Protein sequence: CASATRGLLSTDTQYF.

The CDR3 nucleotides are TGTGCCAGCAGCTTTGATATGGGAACAGATACGCAGTATTTT. It yields the protein CASSFDMGTDTQYF. V and J are TRBV7-6 and TRBJ2-3; D is undetermined. The CDR3 length is 14 residues. Deletions cut 3 bases from V and 3 bases from J, with 10 bases between. CDR1 and CDR2 from the germline V gene are SGHVS and FNYEAQ.

This clone was counted between two and nine times. The V gene is TRBV29-1, the J gene TRBJ1-1; D is ambiguous. Germline CDR1 reads SQVTM; CDR2 reads ANQGSEA. Trimming removed 7 bases from V and 1 base from J, with 7 bases in between. CDR3 length: 11 amino acids. CDR3 sequence (DNA): TGCAGCGCTGGATCGAACACTGAAGCTTTCTTT. Translating gives CSAGSNTEAFF.

This chain uses TRBV29-1 with TRBJ1-2; tentatively, D is TRBD1 (5 bases). Between the trimmed V and J ends, which lost 4 bases and 8 bases, there was a span of 14 bases. Germline V CDR1 and CDR2: SQVTM, ANQGSEA. The CDR3 is 12 amino acids. Here the CDR3 reads CSVVGQGRGYTF. The CDR3 coding sequence is TGCAGCGTTGTCGGGCAGGGACGGGGCTACACCTTC.